This T cell receptor beta chain is from a study of shared clonotypes between healthy human individuals. Overall study findings and caveats: Unshared clonotypes carried lower generation probabilities than those common to all four donors. On the whole, naive subsets had larger estimated richness than memory subsets had.

On sorted subsets, replicate PCRs used 150 to 250 ng DNA, or approximately 33,000 T cell genomes. TCRdb's table, derived via immunoSEQ multiplex PCR, lists solely in-frame clones and lacks some. The table shows 2,100,000 or so clones, with about 94% occurring only once. With respect to this clone: As yet, its antigen is unknown. Within the sample, other DNA sequences also encode this same CDR3.

Germline lookup yields CDR1 SGDLS and CDR2 YYNGEE. The trim removed 2 bases at V and 4 bases at J, leaving 6 bases unmatched. This CDR3 has 15 amino acids. Each donor was a Caucasian adult residing in Nashville, Tennessee. The sequenced material came from naive CD4+ T cells sorted from blood. Sample subset: CD45RA+ positively selected. The J gene is TRBJ2-5, the V gene TRBV9; 9 bases line up with TRBD2. This receptor was taken from a young man in good health. CDR3 amino acids: CASSVAGGPLETQYF. The CDR3 DNA reads TGTGCCAGCAGCGTCGCGGGAGGGCCTTTAGAGACCCAGTACTTC.